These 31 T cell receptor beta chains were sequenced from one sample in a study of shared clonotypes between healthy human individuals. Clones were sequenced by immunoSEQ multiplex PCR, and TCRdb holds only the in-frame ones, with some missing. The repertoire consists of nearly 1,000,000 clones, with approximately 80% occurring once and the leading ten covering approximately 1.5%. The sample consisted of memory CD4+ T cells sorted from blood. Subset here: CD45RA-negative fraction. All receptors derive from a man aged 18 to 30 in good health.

The CDR3, as DNA: TGTGCCACCCGGCCCGGTCTGGCCTACAATGAGCAGTTCTTC. This gives the protein CATRPGLAYNEQFF. The rearrangement uses TRBV6-5 and TRBJ2-1; D is ambiguous. Trimming removed 10 bases from V and 2 bases from J, with 15 bases in between. Germline V lookup: CDR1 MNHEY, CDR2 SVGAGI. This CDR3 is built from 14 residues.

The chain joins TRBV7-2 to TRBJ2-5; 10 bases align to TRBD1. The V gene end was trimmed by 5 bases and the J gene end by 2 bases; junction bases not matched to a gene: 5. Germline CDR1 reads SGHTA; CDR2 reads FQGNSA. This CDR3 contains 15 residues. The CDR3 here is CASSEDRGYQETQYF. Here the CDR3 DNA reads TGTGCCAGCAGCGAGGACAGGGGGTATCAAGAGACCCAGTACTTC.

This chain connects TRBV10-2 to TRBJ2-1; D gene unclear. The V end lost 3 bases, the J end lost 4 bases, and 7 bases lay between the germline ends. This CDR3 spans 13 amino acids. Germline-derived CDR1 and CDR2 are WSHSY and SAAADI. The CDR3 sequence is CASSDFQYNEQFF. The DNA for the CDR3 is TGCGCCAGCAGTGATTTTCAGTACAATGAGCAGTTCTTC.

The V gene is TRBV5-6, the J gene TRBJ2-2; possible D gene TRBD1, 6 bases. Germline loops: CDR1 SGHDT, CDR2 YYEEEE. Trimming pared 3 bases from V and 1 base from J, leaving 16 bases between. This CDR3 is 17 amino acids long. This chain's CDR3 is CASSSLTRGGNTGELFF. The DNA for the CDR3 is TGTGCCAGCAGCTCCCTGACGAGAGGGGGGAACACCGGGGAGCTGTTTTTT.

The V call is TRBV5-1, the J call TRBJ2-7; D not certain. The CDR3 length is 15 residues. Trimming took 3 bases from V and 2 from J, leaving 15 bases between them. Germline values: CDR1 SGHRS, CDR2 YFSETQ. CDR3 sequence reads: CASSWTSGRAYEQYF. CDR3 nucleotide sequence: TGCGCCAGCAGCTGGACCAGTGGGCGCGCCTACGAGCAGTACTTC.

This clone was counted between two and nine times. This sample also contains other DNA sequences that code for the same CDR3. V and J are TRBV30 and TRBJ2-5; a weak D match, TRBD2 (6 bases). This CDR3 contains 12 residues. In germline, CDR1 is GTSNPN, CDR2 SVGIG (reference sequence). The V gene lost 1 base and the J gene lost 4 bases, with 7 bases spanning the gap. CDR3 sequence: CAWSGGGETQYF. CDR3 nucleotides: TGTGCCTGGAGTGGGGGAGGAGAGACCCAGTACTTC.

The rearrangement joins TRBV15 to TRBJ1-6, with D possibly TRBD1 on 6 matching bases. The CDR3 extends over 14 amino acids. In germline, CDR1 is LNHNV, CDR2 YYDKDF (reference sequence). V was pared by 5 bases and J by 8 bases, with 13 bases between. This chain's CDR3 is CATSRRAGDSPLHF. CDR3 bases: TGTGCCACCAGCCGAAGGGCAGGGGATTCACCCCTCCACTTT. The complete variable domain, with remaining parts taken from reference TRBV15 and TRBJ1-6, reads DAMVIQNPRYQVTQFGKPVTLSCSQTLNHNVMYWYQQKSSQAPKLLFHYYDKDFNNEADTPDNFQSRRPNTSFCFLDIRSPGLGDTAMYLCATSRRAGDSPLHFGNGTRLTVT.

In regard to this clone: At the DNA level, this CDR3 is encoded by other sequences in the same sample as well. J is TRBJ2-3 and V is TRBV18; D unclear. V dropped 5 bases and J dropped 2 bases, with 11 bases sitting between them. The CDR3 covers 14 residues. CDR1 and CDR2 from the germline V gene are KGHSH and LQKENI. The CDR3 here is CASSYSTSTDTQYF. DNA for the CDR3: TGTGCCAGCTCATACTCGACCTCCACAGATACGCAGTATTTT.

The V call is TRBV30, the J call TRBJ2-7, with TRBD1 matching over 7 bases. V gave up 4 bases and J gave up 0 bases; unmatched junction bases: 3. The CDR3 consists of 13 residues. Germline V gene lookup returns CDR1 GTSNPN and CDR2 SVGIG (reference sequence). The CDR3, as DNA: TGTGCCTGGAACAGGGACAGCTCCTACGAGCAGTACTTC. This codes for CAWNRDSSYEQYF. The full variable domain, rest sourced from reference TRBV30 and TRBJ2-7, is SQTIHQWPATLVQPVGSPLSLECTVEGTSNPNLYWYRQAAGRGLQLLFYSVGIGQISSEVPQNLSASRPQDRQFILSSKKLLLSDSGFYLCAWNRDSSYEQYFGPGTRLTVT.

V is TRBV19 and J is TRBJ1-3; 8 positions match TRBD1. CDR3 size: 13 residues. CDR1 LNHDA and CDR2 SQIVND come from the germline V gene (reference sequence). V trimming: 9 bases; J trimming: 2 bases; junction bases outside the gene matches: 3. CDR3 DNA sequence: TGTGCCAGCTCACAGGGGGCTGGAAACACCATATATTTT. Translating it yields CASSQGAGNTIYF.

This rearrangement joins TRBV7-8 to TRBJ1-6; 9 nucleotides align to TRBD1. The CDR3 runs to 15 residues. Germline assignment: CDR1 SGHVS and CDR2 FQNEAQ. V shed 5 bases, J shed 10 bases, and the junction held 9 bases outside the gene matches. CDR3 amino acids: CASSAPDRGVSPLHF. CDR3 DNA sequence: TGTGCCAGCAGCGCCCCGGACAGGGGCGTCTCACCCCTCCACTTT.

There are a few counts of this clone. The CDR3 DNA follows: TGTGCCAGCAGCTCCCCGGTTGGGAAATCCTACAATGAGCAGTTCTTC. This encodes CASSSPVGKSYNEQFF. V is TRBV7-9 and J is TRBJ2-1; D not certain. The germline CDR1 and CDR2 sequences are SEHNR and FQNEAQ (reference sequence). The CDR3 covers 16 residues. Trimming left V 4 bases short and J 1 base short, with 14 bases between.

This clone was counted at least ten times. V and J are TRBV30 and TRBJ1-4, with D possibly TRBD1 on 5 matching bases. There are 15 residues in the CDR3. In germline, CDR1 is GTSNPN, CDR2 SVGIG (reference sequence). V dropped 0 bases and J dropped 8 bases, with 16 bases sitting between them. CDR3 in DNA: TGTGCCTGGAGTGTACAGGAGAGGATCGGGGAAAAACTGTTTTTT. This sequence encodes CAWSVQERIGEKLFF.

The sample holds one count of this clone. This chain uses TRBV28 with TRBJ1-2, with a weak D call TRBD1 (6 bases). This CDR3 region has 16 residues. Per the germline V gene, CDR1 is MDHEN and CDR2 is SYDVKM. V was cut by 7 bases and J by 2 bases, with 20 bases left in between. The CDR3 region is CASISGAGSPNYGYTF. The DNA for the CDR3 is TGTGCCAGCATTTCAGGGGCAGGGAGCCCCAACTATGGCTACACCTTC.

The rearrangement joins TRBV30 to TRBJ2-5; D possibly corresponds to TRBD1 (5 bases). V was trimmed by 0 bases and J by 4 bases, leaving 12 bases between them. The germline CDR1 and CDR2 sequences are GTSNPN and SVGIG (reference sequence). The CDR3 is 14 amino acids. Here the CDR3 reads CAWSVPGRGETQYF. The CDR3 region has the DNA TGTGCCTGGAGTGTGCCAGGGCGAGGAGAGACCCAGTACTTC.

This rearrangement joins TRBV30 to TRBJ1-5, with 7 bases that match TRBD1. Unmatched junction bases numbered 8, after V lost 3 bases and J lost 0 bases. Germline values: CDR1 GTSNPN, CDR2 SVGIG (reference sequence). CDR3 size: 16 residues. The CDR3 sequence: CAWRDRDSLSNQPQHF. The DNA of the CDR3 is TGTGCCTGGAGGGACCGGGACAGTCTTAGCAATCAGCCCCAGCATTTT.

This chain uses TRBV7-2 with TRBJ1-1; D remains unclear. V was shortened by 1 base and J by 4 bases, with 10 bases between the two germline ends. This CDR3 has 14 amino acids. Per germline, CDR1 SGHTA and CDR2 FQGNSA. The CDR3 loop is CASSLGARSTEAFF. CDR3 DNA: TGTGCCAGCAGCTTAGGTGCCAGGAGCACTGAAGCTTTCTTT.

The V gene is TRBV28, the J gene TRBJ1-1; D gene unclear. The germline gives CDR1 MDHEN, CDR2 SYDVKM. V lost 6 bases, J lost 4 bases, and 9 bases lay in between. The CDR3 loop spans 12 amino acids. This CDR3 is CASRAKGTEAFF. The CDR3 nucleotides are TGTGCCAGCAGGGCGAAGGGCACTGAAGCTTTCTTT.

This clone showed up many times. This CDR3 reads CASKREGLTDTQYF. In nucleotides, the CDR3 is TGTGCCAGCAAGCGGGAGGGCCTTACAGATACGCAGTATTTT. This rearrangement joins TRBV6-6 to TRBJ2-3, with TRBD2 matching over 10 bases. The germline V gene encodes CDR1 MNHNY and CDR2 SVGAGI (reference sequence). This CDR3 comprises 14 residues. V shed 7 bases, J shed 3 bases, and the junction held 4 bases outside the gene matches.

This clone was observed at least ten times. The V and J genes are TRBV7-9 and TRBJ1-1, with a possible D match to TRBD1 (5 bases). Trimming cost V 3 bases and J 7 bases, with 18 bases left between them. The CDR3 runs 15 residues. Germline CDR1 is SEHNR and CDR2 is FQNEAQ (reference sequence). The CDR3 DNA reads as TGTGCCAGCAGCTTCGGGACGGGTGGGATCATTGAAGCTTTCTTT. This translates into CASSFGTGGIIEAFF.

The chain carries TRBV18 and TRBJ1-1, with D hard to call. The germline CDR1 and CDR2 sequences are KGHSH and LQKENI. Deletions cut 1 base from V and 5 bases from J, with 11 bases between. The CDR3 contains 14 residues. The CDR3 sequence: CASSPQGRLTEAFF. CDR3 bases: TGTGCCAGCTCACCACAGGGTCGCTTGACTGAAGCTTTCTTT.

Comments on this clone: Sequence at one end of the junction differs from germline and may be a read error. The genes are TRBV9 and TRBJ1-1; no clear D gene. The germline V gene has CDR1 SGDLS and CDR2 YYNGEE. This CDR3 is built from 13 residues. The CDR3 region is CASSVVANIEAFF. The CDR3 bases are TGTGCCAGCAGCGTGGTGGCGAACATTGAAGCTTTCTTT.

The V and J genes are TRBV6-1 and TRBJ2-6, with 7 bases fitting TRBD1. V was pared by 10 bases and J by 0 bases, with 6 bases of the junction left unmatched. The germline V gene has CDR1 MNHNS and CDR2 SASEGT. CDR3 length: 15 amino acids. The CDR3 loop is CATRQGTSGANVLTF. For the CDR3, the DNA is TGTGCCACCCGACAGGGAACCTCTGGGGCCAACGTCCTGACTTTC.

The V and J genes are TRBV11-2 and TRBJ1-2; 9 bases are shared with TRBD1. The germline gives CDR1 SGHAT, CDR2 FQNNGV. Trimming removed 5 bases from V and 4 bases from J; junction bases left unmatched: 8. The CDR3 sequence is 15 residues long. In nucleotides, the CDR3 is TGTGCCAGCAGCCCAAACGGGGACAGGGTCTATGGCTACACCTTC. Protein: CASSPNGDRVYGYTF.

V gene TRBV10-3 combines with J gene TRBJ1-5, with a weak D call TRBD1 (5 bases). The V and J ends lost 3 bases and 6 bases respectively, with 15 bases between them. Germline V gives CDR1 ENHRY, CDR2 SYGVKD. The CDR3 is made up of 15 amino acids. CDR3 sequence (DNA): TGTGCCATCAGTGAAGATGGGACGGTGGGTCAGCCCCAGCATTTT. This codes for CAISEDGTVGQPQHF.

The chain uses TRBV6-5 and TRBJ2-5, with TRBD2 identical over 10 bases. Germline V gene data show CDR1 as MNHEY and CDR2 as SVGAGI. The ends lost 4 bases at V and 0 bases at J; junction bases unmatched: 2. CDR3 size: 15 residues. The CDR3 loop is CASSSGTSDQETQYF. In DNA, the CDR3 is TGTGCCAGCAGTTCCGGGACTAGCGACCAAGAGACCCAGTACTTC.

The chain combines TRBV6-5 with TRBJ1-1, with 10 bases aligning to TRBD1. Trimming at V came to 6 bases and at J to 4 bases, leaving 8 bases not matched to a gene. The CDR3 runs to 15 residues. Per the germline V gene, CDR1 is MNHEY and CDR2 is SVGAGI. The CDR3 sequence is CASSTTGGLSTEAFF. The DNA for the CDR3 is TGTGCCAGCAGCACGACAGGGGGCTTAAGCACTGAAGCTTTCTTT.

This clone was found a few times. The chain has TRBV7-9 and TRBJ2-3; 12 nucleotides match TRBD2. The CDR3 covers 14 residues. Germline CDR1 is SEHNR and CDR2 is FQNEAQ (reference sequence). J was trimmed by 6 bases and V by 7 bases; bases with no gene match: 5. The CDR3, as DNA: TGTGCCAGCACCCGGACTAGCGGGAAGGATACGCAGTATTTT. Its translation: CASTRTSGKDTQYF.

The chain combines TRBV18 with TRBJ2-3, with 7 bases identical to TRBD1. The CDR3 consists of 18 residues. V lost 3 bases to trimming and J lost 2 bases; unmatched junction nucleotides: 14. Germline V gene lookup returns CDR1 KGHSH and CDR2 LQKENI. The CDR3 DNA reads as TGTGCCAGCTCACCTCTCCTTTCCGGACAGGCTAACACAGATACGCAGTATTTT. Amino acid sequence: CASSPLLSGQANTDTQYF.

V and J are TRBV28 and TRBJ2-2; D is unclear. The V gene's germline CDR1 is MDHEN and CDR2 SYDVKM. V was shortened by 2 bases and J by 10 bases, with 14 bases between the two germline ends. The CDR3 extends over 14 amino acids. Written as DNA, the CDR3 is TGTGCCAGCAGTTTAGCCAGGATCGAGCTGGAGCTGTTTTTT. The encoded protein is CASSLARIELELFF.

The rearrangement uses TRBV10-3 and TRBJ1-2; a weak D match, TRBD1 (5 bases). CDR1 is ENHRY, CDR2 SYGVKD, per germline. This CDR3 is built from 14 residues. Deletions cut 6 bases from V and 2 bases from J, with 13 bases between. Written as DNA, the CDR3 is TGTGCCATCAGGGGCCTGGGGGGAAACTATGGCTACACCTTC. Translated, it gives CAIRGLGGNYGYTF.